Listed below are T cell receptor beta chains from one sample, sequenced in a study of cytomegalovirus exposure and HLA in healthy donors. The repertoire was sequenced with immunoSEQ multiplex PCR; TCRdb's copy has only in-frame clones and lacks some. The sample holds roughly 80,000 clones, about 84% seen once. The sample consisted of PBMCs. The receptors come from a middle-aged man in good health and CMV-seronegative. Both conserved end residues are part of each CDR3. D genes are given only for firm matches. A row's size may be missing; if present it is once, few, many or a size class.

TRBJ1-1 . TRBV5-5 . CASTDRSLLNTEAFF TGTGCCAGCACAGACAGGTCCCTCCTGAACACTGAAGCTTTCTTT
TRBJ1-1 once TRBV29-1 . CSSHRGGATEAFF TGCAGCAGCCATAGGGGGGGCGCGACTGAAGCTTTCTTT
TRBJ2-6 . TRBV5-6 TRBD1 CASIRQGLSGANVLTF TGTGCCAGCATCCGACAGGGCCTCTCTGGGGCCAACGTCCTGACTTTC
TRBJ2-7 . TRBV5-1 TRBD2 CASSLDRGVSYEQYF TGCGCCAGCAGCTTGGATCGGGGGGTGTCCTACGAGCAGTACTTC
TRBJ1-5 few TRBV7-9 . CASSLSGDIQPQHF TGTGCCAGCAGCTTATCAGGGGATATCCAGCCCCAGCATTTT
TRBJ1-5 once TRBV4-1 TRBD1 CASSAHQGAQPQHF TGCGCCAGCAGCGCACACCAGGGGGCTCAGCCCCAGCATTTT
TRBJ1-1 . TRBV5-1 . CASSLEQNTEAFF TGCGCCAGCAGCTTAGAGCAGAACACTGAAGCTTTCTTT
TRBJ2-2 . TRBV4-1 . CPSSQENANTGELFF TGCCCCAGCAGCCAGGAGAACGCGAACACCGGGGAGCTGTTTTTT
TRBJ1-3 . TRBV30 . CAWSSSHDSRDF TGTGCCTGGAGTAGCAGTCACGACTCTCGGGATTTT
TRBJ1-1 . TRBV18 . CASSTGAGDGTEAFF TGTGCCAGCTCCACCGGGGCAGGGGATGGGACTGAAGCTTTCTTT
TRBJ2-3 . TRBV29-1 TRBD2 CSVLAGTDTQYF TGCAGCGTACTAGCGGGGACAGATACGCAGTATTTT
TRBJ2-5 . TRBV27 TRBD1 CASRLGQGKEYF TGTGCCAGCAGGCTTGGACAGGGAAAGGAGTACTTC
TRBJ1-2 . TRBV29-1 TRBD1 CSVGGDRVDYTF TGCAGCGTCGGCGGGGACAGGGTTGACTACACCTTC
TRBJ2-5 . TRBV7-8 . CASSNSRRETQYF TGTGCCAGCAGCAACAGTCGCCGAGAGACCCAGTACTTC
TRBJ1-5 . TRBV10-3 TRBD1 CAISGTGNNQPQHF TGTGCCATCAGTGGGACAGGGAACAATCAGCCCCAGCATTTT
TRBJ2-1 few TRBV14 TRBD1 CASSQRTGVNNEQFF TGTGCCAGCAGCCAAAGGACAGGGGTAAACAATGAGCAGTTCTTC
TRBJ2-7 . TRBV7-3 . CASSLGGRNYEQYF TGTGCCAGCAGCTTAGGGGGCCGAAACTACGAGCAGTACTTC
TRBJ1-1 . TRBV4-2 TRBD1 CASSLGQANTEAFF TGTGCCAGCAGCTTGGGACAGGCCAACACTGAAGCTTTCTTT
TRBJ2-5 . TRBV5-1 TRBD2 CASSLLISGGKETQYF TGCGCCAGCAGCTTGCTTATTAGCGGGGGGAAAGAGACCCAGTACTTC
TRBJ2-5 . TRBV7-9 TRBD1 CASSAPGTDYVETQYF TGTGCCAGCAGCGCCCCCGGGACAGACTACGTAGAGACCCAGTACTTC
TRBJ1-6 . TRBV13 TRBD1 CASSRTGNNSPLHF TGTGCCAGCAGCCGGACAGGGAATAATTCACCCCTCCACTTT
TRBJ1-5 . TRBV25-1 . CASSELDRNQPQHF TGTGCCAGCAGTGAATTGGACAGAAATCAGCCCCAGCATTTT
TRBJ2-1 . TRBV29-1 TRBD1 CSARGQYNEQFF TGCAGCGCACGGGGACAGTACAATGAGCAGTTCTTC
TRBJ2-5 . TRBV27 . CATSPGELQETQYF TGTGCCACTTCTCCCGGGGAGCTTCAAGAGACCCAGTACTTC
TRBJ1-5 once TRBV6-4 . CASSEIWGGNQPQHF TGTGCCAGCAGTGAAATTTGGGGGGGAAATCAGCCCCAGCATTTT
TRBJ2-1 . TRBV19 TRBD2 CASSTFARGTNEQFF TGTGCCAGTAGCACTTTTGCGCGGGGGACCAATGAGCAGTTCTTC
TRBJ1-5 . TRBV10-3 . CAISESRGDQPQHF TGTGCCATCAGTGAGTCTCGGGGTGATCAGCCCCAGCATTTT
TRBJ1-2 . TRBV19 TRBD1 CASSTTGVNGYTF TGTGCCAGTAGTACAACAGGGGTCAATGGCTACACCTTC
TRBJ1-3 . TRBV2 . CASSEQGGGNTIYF TGTGCCAGCAGTGAACAGGGAGGAGGAAACACCATATATTTT
TRBJ2-7 . TRBV4-2 TRBD1 CASSQEDRGYEQYF TGTGCCAGCAGCCAGGAGGACAGGGGCTACGAGCAGTACTTC
TRBJ1-2 . TRBV2 TRBD1 CASSGTGGQGSGYTF TGTGCCAGCAGCGGTACAGGGGGCCAGGGTAGCGGCTACACCTTC
TRBJ1-2 . TRBV4-2 . CASSRGEANYGYTF TGTGCCAGCAGCCGCGGGGAAGCTAACTATGGCTACACCTTC
TRBJ1-3 . TRBV30 . CAWSEGGGNTIYF TGTGCCTGGAGTGAAGGGGGTGGAAACACCATATATTTT
TRBJ2-7 . TRBV11-2 TRBD1 CASSSALGTGAIEYF TGTGCCAGCAGCTCCGCGCTAGGGACAGGGGCAATCGAGTACTTC
TRBJ2-7 . TRBV6-1 . CASSEAEGGSYEQYF TGTGCCAGCAGTGAAGCGGAAGGCGGCTCCTACGAGCAGTACTTC
TRBJ2-7 . TRBV7-9 . CASGRGGYEQYF TGTGCCTCGGGCAGGGGTGGCTACGAGCAGTACTTC
TRBJ2-2 . TRBV5-1 TRBD1 CASSFLDRATGELFF TGCGCCAGCAGCTTCTTGGACAGGGCCACCGGGGAGCTGTTTTTT
TRBJ1-4 . TRBV6-5 TRBD1 CASSFGVTGASEKLFF TGTGCCAGCAGTTTCGGCGTGACAGGGGCCAGTGAAAAACTGTTTTTT
TRBJ2-7 . TRBV10-2 . CASSDSGSDEQYF TGCGCCAGCAGTGATTCAGGGTCCGACGAGCAGTACTTC
TRBJ2-3 . TRBV6-1 . CASSGGGAGTDTQYF TGTGCCAGCAGTGGGGGCGGGGCAGGGACAGATACGCAGTATTTT
TRBJ2-2 . TRBV5-1 TRBD1 CASSPGTGGTGELFF TGCGCCAGCAGCCCAGGGACAGGGGGAACCGGGGAGCTGTTTTTT
TRBJ1-1 . TRBV10-1 . CASSESGGLAEAFF TGCGCCAGCAGTGAGTCCGGGGGGTTAGCTGAAGCTTTCTTT
TRBJ2-2 . TRBV19 TRBD1 CASNRGSTGELFF TGTGCCAGTAACAGGGGCTCCACCGGGGAGCTGTTTTTT
TRBJ1-5 . TRBV19 . CASTGLGNQPQHF TGTGCCAGCACGGGACTAGGGAATCAGCCCCAGCATTTT
TRBJ1-1 . TRBV19 . CASTISLNTEAFF TGTGCCAGTACTATTTCCTTGAACACTGAAGCTTTCTTT
TRBJ2-7 . TRBV6-5 TRBD2 CASSYGSGEGYEQYF TGTGCCAGCAGTTATGGGAGCGGGGAAGGCTACGAGCAGTACTTC
TRBJ1-4 . TRBV11-3 TRBD1 CASSSDREEKLFF TGTGCCAGCAGCTCGGACAGGGAGGAAAAACTGTTTTTT
TRBJ2-7 once TRBV18 TRBD1 CASSPPGTGGYEQYF TGTGCCAGCTCACCACCCGGGACAGGGGGCTACGAGCAGTACTTC
TRBJ1-2 . TRBV19 TRBD1 CAIRSPGGKNGYTF TGTGCCATCCGTAGCCCAGGGGGCAAGAATGGCTACACCTTC
TRBJ2-5 . TRBV7-7 TRBD1 CASSFGTGGQETQYF TGTGCTAGCAGCTTCGGGACAGGGGGCCAAGAGACCCAGTACTTC
TRBJ1-1 once TRBV28 . CASSLSMGGKNTEAFF TGTGCCAGCAGTTTATCCATGGGGGGAAAGAACACTGAAGCTTTCTTT
TRBJ1-1 . TRBV30 . CAWKWGRAGSTEAFF TGTGCCTGGAAGTGGGGTCGTGCGGGGAGCACTGAAGCTTTCTTT